The 4 T cell receptor delta chains listed next were all sequenced from one sample in a study of gamma-delta chains in newborns, infants, children. TCRdb re-called the reads via CATT. The sample has over 2,500 delta-chain clones, 52% seen once. Material for sequencing was blood. The origin of the receptors is a child who received the measles vaccine.

This clone is categorized as medium-sized. The chain joins TRDV2 to TRDJ2, with 10 bases identical to TRDD3. Trimming cost V 0 bases and J 1 base; bases outside gene matches: 7. Germline assignment: CDR1 GEAIGNYY and CDR2 EKD. This CDR3 has 18 residues. CDR3 amino acids: CACDTVGDTRLLTAQLFF. The CDR3 DNA sequence: TGTGCCTGTGACACCGTGGGGGATACTCGACTTTTGACAGCACAACTCTTCTTT.

A note on this clone: A much larger clonotype is one base distant, so this may be a read error. Other nucleotide sequences from this sample produce the same CDR3. The V call is TRDV2, the J call TRDJ1; TRDD3 is a possible D gene (5 bases). CDR1 and CDR2 from the germline V gene are GEAIGNYY and EKD. This CDR3 is 14 amino acids long. CDR3 region: CACDSIRGTDKLIF. CDR3 nucleotides: TGCGCCTGTGACTCGATTCGGGGGACCGATAAACTCATCTTT.

Remarks on this clone: Being one base from a much bigger clone, this may be a read error. The V and J genes are TRDV2 and TRDJ2, with 11 bases aligning to TRDD3. After removal of 3 bases from V and 0 bases from J, the junction contained 5 bases not matched to a gene. The germline CDR1 and CDR2 sequences are GEAIGNYY and EKD. The CDR3 contains 17 residues. The CDR3 DNA reads as TGTGCCTGTGACCCGGTACTGGGGGATACTTTGACAGCACAACTCTTCTTT. Translating gives CACDPVLGDTLTAQLFF.

This rearrangement joins TRDV1 to TRDJ1, with D possibly TRDD3 on 6 matching bases. Germline-derived CDR1 and CDR2 are TSWWSYY and QGS. V lost 0 bases and J lost 2, with 28 bases in between. The CDR3 is 21 amino acids. In nucleotides, the CDR3 is TGTGCTCTTGGGGAACTAAGTGGATCCCCCGCGTACTGGGACCTAACCGATAAACTCATCTTT. Its protein product is CALGELSGSPAYWDLTDKLIF.